This T cell receptor (beta chain) was identified in a study of CXCR3-negative and CXCR3-positive naive CD8 T cells. Study overall: Per library, roughly 1.6 +/- 0.3 million reads; 120 million to 150 million TRB reads overall.

Concerning this clonotype itself: Antigen: not known.

CDR1 is MDHEN, CDR2 SYDVKM, per germline. The CDR3 sequence is 13 residues long. CD45RO-CCR7+CD27+CD95- expression identified naive CD8+ T cells. Findings and caveats of the study: Naive CXCR3-negative cells resembled naive CXCR3-positive cells in TRBV-TRBJ usage; memory cells differed. TRB CDR3s were more hydrophobic in CXCR3-positive than in CXCR3-negative naive cells. Memory CD8+ cells showed much lower diversity, while both naive subsets displayed comparably high diversity.

Researchers prepared the TRB cDNA libraries using 5' RACE with UMI labels. Each CDR3 protein gets one entry in TCRdb, which reprocessed the 5' RACE reads and gives no DNA. The sample table includes roughly 130,000 distinct CDR3 sequences. The rearrangement uses TRBV28 and TRBJ2-5. Sequenced: naive CXCR3+ CD8+ T cells from blood. The subset is: CD45RO-CCR7+CD27+CD95- naive CD8+ T cells expressing CXCR3 (TNR3+). The clonotype comes from a human donor in good health. Some clones in this sample may be carry-over from other donors' samples. CDR3 sequence: CASSSRYQETQYF. Complete variable domain (other parts from reference TRBV28 and TRBJ2-5): DVKVTQSSRYLVKRTGEKVFLECVQDMDHENMFWYRQDPGLGLRLIYFSYDVKMKEKGDIPEGYSVSREKKERFSLILESASTNQTSMYLCASSSRYQETQYFGPGTRLLVL.